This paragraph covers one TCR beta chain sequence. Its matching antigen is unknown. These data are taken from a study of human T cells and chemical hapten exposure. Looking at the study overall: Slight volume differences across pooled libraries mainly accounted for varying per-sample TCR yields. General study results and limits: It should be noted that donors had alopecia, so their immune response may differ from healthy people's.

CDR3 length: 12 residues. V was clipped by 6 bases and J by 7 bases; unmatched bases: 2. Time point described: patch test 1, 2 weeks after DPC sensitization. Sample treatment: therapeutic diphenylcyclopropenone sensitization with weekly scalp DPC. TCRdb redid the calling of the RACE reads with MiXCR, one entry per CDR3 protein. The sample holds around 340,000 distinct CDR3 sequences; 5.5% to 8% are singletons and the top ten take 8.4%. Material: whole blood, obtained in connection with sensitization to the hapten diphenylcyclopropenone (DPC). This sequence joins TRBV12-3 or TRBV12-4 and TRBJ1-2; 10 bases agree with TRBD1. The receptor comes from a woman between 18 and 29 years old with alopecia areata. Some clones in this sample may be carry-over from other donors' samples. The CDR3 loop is CASRRQGAGYTF. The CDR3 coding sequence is TGTGCCAGCAGGCGACAGGGGGCTGGCTACACCTTC.